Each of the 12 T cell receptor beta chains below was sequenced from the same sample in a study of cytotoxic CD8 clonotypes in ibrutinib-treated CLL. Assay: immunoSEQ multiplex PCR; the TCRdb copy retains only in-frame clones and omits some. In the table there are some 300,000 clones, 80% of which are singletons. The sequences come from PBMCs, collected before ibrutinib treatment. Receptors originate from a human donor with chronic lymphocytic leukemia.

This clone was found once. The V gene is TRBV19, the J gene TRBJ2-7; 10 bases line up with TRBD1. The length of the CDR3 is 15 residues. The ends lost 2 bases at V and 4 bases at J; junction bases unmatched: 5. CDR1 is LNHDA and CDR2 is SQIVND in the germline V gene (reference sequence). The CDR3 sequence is CASSIRQGASYEQYF. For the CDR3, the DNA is TGTGCCAGTAGTATAAGACAGGGGGCTTCTTACGAGCAGTACTTC.

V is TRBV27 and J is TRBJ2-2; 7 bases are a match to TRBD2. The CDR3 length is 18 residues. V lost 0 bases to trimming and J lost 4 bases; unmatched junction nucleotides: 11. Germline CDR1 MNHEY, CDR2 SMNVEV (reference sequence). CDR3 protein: CASSLSIGLAVSTGELFF. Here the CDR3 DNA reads TGTGCCAGCAGTTTATCTATTGGTCTAGCGGTGTCCACCGGGGAGCTGTTTTTT.

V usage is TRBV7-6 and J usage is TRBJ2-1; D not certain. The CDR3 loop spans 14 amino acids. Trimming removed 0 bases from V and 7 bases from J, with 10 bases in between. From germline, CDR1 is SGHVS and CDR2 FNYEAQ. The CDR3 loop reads CASSLAAPANEQFF. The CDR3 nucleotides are TGTGCCAGCAGCTTAGCGGCGCCGGCGAATGAGCAGTTCTTC.

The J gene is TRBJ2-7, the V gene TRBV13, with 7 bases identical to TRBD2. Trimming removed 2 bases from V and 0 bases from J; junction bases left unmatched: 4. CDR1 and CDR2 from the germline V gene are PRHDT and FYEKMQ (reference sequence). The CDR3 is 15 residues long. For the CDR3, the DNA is TGTGCCAGCAGCTTAAATCGCGGGAGCTCCTACGAGCAGTACTTC. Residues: CASSLNRGSSYEQYF.

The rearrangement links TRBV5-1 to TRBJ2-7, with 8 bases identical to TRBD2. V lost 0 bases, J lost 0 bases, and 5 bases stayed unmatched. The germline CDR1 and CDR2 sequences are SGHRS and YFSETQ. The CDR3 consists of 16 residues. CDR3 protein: CASSLGASGPSYEQYF. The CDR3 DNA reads TGCGCCAGCAGCTTGGGAGCTAGCGGGCCCTCCTACGAGCAGTACTTC.

The CDR3 loop reads CASRIAGMYNEQFF. CDR3 sequence (DNA): TGTGCCAGCAGAATCGCGGGAATGTACAATGAGCAGTTCTTC. The chain carries TRBV6-5 and TRBJ2-1; a weak D match, TRBD2 (6 bases). CDR3 length equals 14 residues. The V end lost 6 bases, the J end lost 4 bases, and 13 bases lay between the germline ends. Germline lookup yields CDR1 MNHEY and CDR2 SVGAGI.

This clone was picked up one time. The CDR3 region has the DNA TGCGCCAGCAGCCGGACACCCGGTGGAAACACCATATATTTT. This translates into CASSRTPGGNTIYF. The rearrangement links TRBV4-1 to TRBJ1-3; TRBD1 is a possible D gene (5 bases). CDR1 MGHRA and CDR2 YSYEKL come from the germline V gene. This CDR3 region has 14 residues. The ends were cut back, 4 bases at V and 3 bases at J, with 10 bases in the middle.

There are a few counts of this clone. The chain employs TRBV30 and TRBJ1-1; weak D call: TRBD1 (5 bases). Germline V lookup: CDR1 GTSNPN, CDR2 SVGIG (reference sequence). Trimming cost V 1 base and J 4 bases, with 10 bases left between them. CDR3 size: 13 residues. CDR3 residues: CAWSAGVGTEAFF. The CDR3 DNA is TGTGCCTGGAGTGCGGGGGTGGGCACTGAAGCTTTCTTT. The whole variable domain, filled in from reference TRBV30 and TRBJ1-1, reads SQTIHQWPATLVQPVGSPLSLECTVEGTSNPNLYWYRQAAGRGLQLLFYSVGIGQISSEVPQNLSASRPQDRQFILSSKKLLLSDSGFYLCAWSAGVGTEAFFGQGTRLTVV.

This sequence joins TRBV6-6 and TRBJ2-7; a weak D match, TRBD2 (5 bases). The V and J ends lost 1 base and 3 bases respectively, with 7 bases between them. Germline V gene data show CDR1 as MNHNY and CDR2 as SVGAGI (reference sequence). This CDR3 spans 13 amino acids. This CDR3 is CASSYFTSYEQYF. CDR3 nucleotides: TGTGCCAGCAGTTACTTTACTAGCTACGAGCAGTACTTC.

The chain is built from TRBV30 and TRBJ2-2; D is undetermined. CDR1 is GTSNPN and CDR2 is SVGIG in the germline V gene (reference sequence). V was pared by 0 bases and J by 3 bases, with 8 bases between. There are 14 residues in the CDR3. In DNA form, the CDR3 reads TGTGCCTGGAGTGTACGTCCCTACACCGGGGAGCTGTTTTTT. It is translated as CAWSVRPYTGELFF.

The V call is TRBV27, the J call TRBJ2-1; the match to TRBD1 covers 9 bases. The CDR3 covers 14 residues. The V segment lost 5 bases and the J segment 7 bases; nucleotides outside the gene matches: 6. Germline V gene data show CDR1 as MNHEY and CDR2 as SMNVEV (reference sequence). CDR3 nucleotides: TGTGCCAGCAGTCCTCGACAGGGGGGGAATGAGCAGTTCTTC. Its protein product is CASSPRQGGNEQFF.

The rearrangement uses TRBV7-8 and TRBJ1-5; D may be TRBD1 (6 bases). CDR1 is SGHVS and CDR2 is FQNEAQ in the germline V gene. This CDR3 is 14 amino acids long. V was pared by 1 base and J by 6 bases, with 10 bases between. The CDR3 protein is CASSLGRGAQPQHF. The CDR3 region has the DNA TGTGCCAGCAGCTTAGGTCGGGGGGCTCAGCCCCAGCATTTT.